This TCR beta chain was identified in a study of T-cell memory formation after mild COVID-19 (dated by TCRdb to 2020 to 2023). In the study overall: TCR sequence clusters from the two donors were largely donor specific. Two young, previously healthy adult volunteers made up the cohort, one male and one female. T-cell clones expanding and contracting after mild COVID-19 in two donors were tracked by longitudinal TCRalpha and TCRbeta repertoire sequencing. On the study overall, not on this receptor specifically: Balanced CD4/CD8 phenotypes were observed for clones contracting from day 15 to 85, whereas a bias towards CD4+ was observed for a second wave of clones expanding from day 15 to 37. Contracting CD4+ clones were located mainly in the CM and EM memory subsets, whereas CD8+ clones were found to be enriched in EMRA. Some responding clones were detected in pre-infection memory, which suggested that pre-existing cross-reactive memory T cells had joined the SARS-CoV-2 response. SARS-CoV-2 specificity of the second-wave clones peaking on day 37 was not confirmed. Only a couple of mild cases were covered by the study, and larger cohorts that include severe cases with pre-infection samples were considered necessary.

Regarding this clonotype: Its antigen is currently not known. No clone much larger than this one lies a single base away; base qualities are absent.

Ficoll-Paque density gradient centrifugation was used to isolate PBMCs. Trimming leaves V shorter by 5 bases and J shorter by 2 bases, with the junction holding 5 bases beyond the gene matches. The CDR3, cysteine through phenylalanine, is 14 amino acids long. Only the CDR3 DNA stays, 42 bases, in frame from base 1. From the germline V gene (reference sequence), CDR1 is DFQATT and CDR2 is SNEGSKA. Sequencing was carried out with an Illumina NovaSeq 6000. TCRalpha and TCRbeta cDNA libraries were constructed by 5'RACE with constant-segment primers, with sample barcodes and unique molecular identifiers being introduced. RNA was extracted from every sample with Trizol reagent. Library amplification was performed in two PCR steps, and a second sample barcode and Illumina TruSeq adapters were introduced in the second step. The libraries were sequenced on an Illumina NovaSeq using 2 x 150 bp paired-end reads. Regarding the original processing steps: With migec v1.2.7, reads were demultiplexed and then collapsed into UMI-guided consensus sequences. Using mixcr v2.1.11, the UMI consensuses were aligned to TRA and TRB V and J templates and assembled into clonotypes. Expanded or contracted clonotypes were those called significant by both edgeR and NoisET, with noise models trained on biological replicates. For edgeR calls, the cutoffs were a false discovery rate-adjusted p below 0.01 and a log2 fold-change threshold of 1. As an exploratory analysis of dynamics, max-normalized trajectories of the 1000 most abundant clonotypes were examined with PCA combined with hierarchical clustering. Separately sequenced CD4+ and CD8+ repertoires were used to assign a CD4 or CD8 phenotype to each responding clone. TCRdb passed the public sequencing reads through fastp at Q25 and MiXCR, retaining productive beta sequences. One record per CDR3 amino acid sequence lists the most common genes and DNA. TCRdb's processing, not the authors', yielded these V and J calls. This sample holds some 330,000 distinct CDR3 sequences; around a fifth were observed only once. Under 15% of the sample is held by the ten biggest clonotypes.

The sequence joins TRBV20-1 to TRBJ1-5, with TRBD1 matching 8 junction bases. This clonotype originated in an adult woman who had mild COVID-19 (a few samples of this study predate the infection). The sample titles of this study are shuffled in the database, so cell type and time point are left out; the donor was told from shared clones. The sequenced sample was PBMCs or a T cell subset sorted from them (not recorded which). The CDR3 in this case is CSASRGQGNQPQHF. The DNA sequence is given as TGCAGTGCTTCTAGGGGACAGGGCAATCAGCCCCAGCATTTT.